In its sample, the clone carrying this T cell receptor beta chain was seen many times. Its specificity is unknown. Via MiXCR, TCRdb re-called the RT-PCR reads, giving one row per CDR3 protein. The table records under 850,000 distinct CDR3 sequences, 15% to 20% of them present only once. This sample stems from a study of response to subunit inactivated influenza vaccine. Points from the study as a whole: Few new T cells, the authors suggested, are recruited by each seasonal influenza vaccination.

Trimming stripped 6 bases from V and 5 bases from J, with 5 bases between. This CDR3 has 11 residues. From germline, CDR1 is MNHEY and CDR2 SMNVEV (reference sequence). The receptor's source is a man aged 50 or older who received an inactivated influenza vaccine. The source material was PBMCs from blood, sampled less than 6 days after vaccination. This chain joins TRBV27 and TRBJ2-1; D gene ambiguous. This chain's CDR3 is CASRKNNEQFF. The CDR3, as DNA: TGTGCCAGCAGGAAAAACAATGAGCAGTTCTTC.